The sequence of this TCR beta chain was determined in a study of early T cells in non-severe SARS-CoV-2 infection. The sample holds many counts of this clonotype. V was trimmed by 5 bases and J by 7 bases, leaving 23 bases between them. CDR1 and CDR2 (germline): DFQATT, SNEGSKA (reference sequence). The CDR3 has 15 amino acids. TCRdb ran MiXCR on the 5' RACE reads and lists one entry per CDR3 protein. The sample has about 60,000 distinct CDR3 sequences, around 12% seen once; the top ten hold roughly 4%. Material for sequencing was whole blood. This chain uses TRBV20-1 with TRBJ1-2; D may be TRBD1 (5 bases). The TCR sequence derives from an adult who was a healthcare worker with PCR-confirmed SARS-CoV-2 infection or an uninfected control (not recorded which). CDR3 sequence reads: CSASPPAAGLRGYTF. The CDR3, as DNA: TGCAGTGCTTCCCCGCCCGCGGCAGGGCTACGTGGCTACACCTTC.